Listed here is a single T cell receptor beta chain. Clones were read by immunoSEQ multiplex PCR, and TCRdb kept only the in-frame ones, dropping some. The profile shows fewer than 85,000 clones, approximately 92% of them singletons. The data were taken from a study of T cell changes during pregnancy in multiple sclerosis. The sample was peripheral blood, taken in the third trimester of pregnancy. This TCR derives from a female donor in good health, enrolled as a control in a pregnancy study.

The CDR3 DNA reads as TGTGCCAGTAGTATATCGACTAGCGGGAGTTATGAGCAGTTCTTC. The encoded protein is CASSISTSGSYEQFF. The gene calls are TRBV19 and TRBJ2-1, with 12 bases lining up with TRBD2. The J segment lost 8 bases and the V segment lost 2 bases, leaving 4 bases of the junction unmatched. The CDR3 is 15 residues long. CDR1 LNHDA and CDR2 SQIVND come from the germline V gene (reference sequence).